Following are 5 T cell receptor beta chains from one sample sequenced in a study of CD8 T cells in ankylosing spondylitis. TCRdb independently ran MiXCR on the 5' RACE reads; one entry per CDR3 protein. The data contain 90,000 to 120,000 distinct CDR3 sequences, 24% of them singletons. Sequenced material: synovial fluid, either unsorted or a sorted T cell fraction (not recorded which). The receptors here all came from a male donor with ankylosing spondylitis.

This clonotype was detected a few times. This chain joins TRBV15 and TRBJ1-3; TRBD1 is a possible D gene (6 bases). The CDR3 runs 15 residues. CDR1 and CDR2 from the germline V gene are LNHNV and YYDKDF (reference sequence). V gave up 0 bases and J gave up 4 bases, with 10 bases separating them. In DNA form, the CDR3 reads TGTGCCACCAGCAGAGATAAAGGGGGGGGAAACACCATATATTTT. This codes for CATSRDKGGGNTIYF.

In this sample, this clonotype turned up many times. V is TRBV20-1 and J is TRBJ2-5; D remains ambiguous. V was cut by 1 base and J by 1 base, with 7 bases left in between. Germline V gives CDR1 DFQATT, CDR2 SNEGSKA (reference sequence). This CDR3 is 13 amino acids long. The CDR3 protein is CSARVTSQETQYF. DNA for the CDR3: TGCAGTGCTAGAGTGACCAGCCAAGAGACCCAGTACTTC.

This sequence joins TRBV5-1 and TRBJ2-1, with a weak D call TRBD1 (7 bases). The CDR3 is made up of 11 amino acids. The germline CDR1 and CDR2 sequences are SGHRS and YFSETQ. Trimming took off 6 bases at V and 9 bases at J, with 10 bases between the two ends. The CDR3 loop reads CASMQGGEQFF. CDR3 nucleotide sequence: TGCGCCAGCATGCAGGGGGGTGAGCAGTTCTTC.

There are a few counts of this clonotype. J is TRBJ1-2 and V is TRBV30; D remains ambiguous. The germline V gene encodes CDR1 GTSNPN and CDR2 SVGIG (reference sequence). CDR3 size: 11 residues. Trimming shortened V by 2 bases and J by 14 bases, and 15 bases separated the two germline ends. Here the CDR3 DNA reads TGTGCCTGGAGTTCCGGCCCGTTTTCGACCTTC. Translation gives CAWSSGPFSTF.

The CDR3 loop reads CASSLVAGGKEEQYF. CDR3 DNA sequence: TGCGCCAGCAGCTTGGTAGCGGGAGGTAAAGAGGAGCAGTACTTC. This chain links TRBV5-1 with TRBJ2-7; 10 bases agree with TRBD2. V dropped 0 bases and J dropped 7; count of bases not matched to a gene: 7. CDR3 size: 15 residues. CDR1 and CDR2 from the germline V gene are SGHRS and YFSETQ.